Sequencing of this T cell receptor (beta chain) was carried out in a study of response to subunit inactivated influenza vaccine (dated by TCRdb to the late 2010s). Study-level background: Deep quantitative profiling of the T cell receptor repertoire was used in the study to follow responses to a trivalent subunit inactivated influenza vaccine. Study-wide conclusions, independent of this receptor: The authors proposed that each seasonal influenza vaccination may bring in only a limited number of new T cells.

The library came from RT-PCR. Sequencing took place on an Illumina HiSeq 2500. TCRdb itself trimmed the public reads at Q25 with fastp, ran MiXCR and retained productive beta chains. Each CDR3 protein appears once, grouped with its most common genes and DNA. Within this sample are more than 700,000 distinct CDR3 sequences, with 21% of them counted one time only. Together, the top ten hold around 9.6% of the sample. For this clonotype: The target of this receptor is not known. No much larger clone is present one base from it, and per-base qualities are unavailable.

From cysteine to phenylalanine, the CDR3 is 20 amino acids long. The sequence is cut down to CDR3 DNA, 60 bases in frame from base 1. Ends trimmed: V by 6 bases, J by 4 bases; bases unmatched to a gene: 21. The germline V gene yields SGHRS for CDR1 and YFSETQ for CDR2. The clonotype originates from a man in his fifties who received an inactivated influenza vaccine. Donor details come from another sample of the same person, matched by shared clones. The receptor chain draws on TRBV5-1 and TRBJ2-1, with TRBD2 matching 11 junction bases. This specimen consisted of PBMCs from blood, obtained 5 days after vaccination. The CDR3 has the sequence CASTVLPPLAGGSLYNEQFF. The DNA sequence reads TGCGCCAGCACCGTACTACCCCCCCTAGCGGGAGGCTCCCTTTACAATGAGCAGTTCTTC.